The 25 T cell receptor beta chains listed next were all sequenced from one sample in a study of T cells after yellow fever vaccination. TCRdb analysed the 5' RACE reads with MiXCR anew, one entry per CDR3 protein. The sample includes more than 200,000 distinct CDR3 sequences, approximately 3.6% seen only once; the top ten take about a fifth. Material: PBMCs, obtained 15 days after the yellow fever booster vaccination. The receptors here all came from a man aged 18 to 30 who received the YFV17D yellow fever vaccine.

This clonotype was observed at least ten times. CDR3 nucleotide sequence: TGTGCCAGCTCACCGGGACAGAATAATTCACCCCTCCACTTT. Residues: CASSPGQNNSPLHF. The chain employs TRBV18 and TRBJ1-6; TRBD1 agrees at 7 bases. With 3 bases clipped from V and 5 bases from J, the junction kept 1 base outside the gene matches. The CDR3 is made up of 14 amino acids. Germline assignment: CDR1 KGHSH and CDR2 LQKENI.

Here the CDR3 reads CASSFGREGANVLTF. DNA of the CDR3: TGTGCCAGCAGTTTCGGCAGGGAGGGGGCCAACGTCCTGACTTTC. The J gene is TRBJ2-6, the V gene TRBV12-3 or TRBV12-4; either TRBD1 or TRBD2 may supply D (5 bases each). There are 15 residues in the CDR3. V shed 3 bases and J shed 4 bases, with 10 bases lying between them.

This clonotype was seen at least ten times. The rearrangement uses TRBV7-2 and TRBJ2-7, with D perhaps TRBD1 or TRBD2 (7 bases each). The length of the CDR3 is 16 residues. V dropped 4 bases and J dropped 4 bases, with 20 bases sitting between them. Germline values: CDR1 SGHTA, CDR2 FQGNSA. The CDR3 here is CASSSSGGGKRYEQYF. The CDR3 DNA sequence: TGTGCCAGCAGCTCCTCAGGGGGGGGTAAAAGGTACGAGCAGTACTTC. The full variable domain, completed using reference TRBV7-2 and TRBJ2-7, is GAGVSQSPSNKVTEKGKDVELRCDPISGHTALYWYRQSLGQGLEFLIYFQGNSAPDKSGLPSDRFSAERTGGSVSTLTIQRTQQEDSAVYLCASSSSGGGKRYEQYFGPGTRLTVT.

This clonotype was seen ten or more times. V is TRBV20-1 and J is TRBJ2-2; TRBD1 or TRBD2 may be the D gene (6 bases each). V lost 5 bases, J lost 4 bases, and 11 bases lay in between. Germline lookup yields CDR1 DFQATT and CDR2 SNEGSKA (reference sequence). This CDR3 has 13 residues. The CDR3 coding sequence is TGCAGTGCTTCTAGGGGGGTCACCGGGGAGCTGTTTTTT. Residues: CSASRGVTGELFF.

With regard to this clonotype: A clone one base away is much larger, so this may be a read error. The rearrangement joins TRBV20-1 to TRBJ2-7; the match to TRBD2 covers 14 bases. V dropped 7 bases and J dropped 4; count of bases not matched to a gene: 6. Germline CDR1 is DFQATT and CDR2 is SNEGSKA (reference sequence). The CDR3 runs to 14 residues. As DNA, the CDR3 is TGCAGTGATAGTAGACTAGCGGGGGGGTACGAGCAGTACTTC. Translation: CSDSRLAGGYEQYF.

This clonotype was seen only a few times. The chain carries TRBV4-2 and TRBJ2-2, with D perhaps matching TRBD1 (5 bases). The germline CDR1 and CDR2 sequences are LGHNA and YNFKEQ. The CDR3 length is 16 residues. Trimming cost V 0 bases and J 1 base, with 9 bases left between them. The CDR3 reads CASSQEGGQNTGELFF. In DNA form, the CDR3 reads TGTGCCAGCAGCCAAGAAGGCGGACAGAACACCGGGGAGCTGTTTTTT.

This clonotype has ten or more counts. V gene TRBV20-1 combines with J gene TRBJ2-5; 8 positions agree with TRBD2. This CDR3 is 14 amino acids long. V shed 7 bases, J shed 5 bases, and the junction held 12 bases outside the gene matches. The germline V gene has CDR1 DFQATT and CDR2 SNEGSKA (reference sequence). CDR3 amino acids: CSVRPSGGWETQYF. CDR3 DNA sequence: TGCAGTGTTAGGCCGAGCGGGGGATGGGAGACCCAGTACTTC.

The chain carries TRBV20-1 and TRBJ2-1; no clear D. This CDR3 contains 14 residues. Trimming shortened V by 7 bases and J by 0 bases, and 13 bases separated the two germline ends. The germline gives CDR1 DFQATT, CDR2 SNEGSKA (reference sequence). CDR3 region: CSGWNGSSYNEQFF. CDR3 nucleotide sequence: TGCAGTGGATGGAACGGAAGCTCCTACAATGAGCAGTTCTTC.

This clonotype was counted a few times. The gene calls are TRBV12-5 and TRBJ1-5; a weak D match, TRBD1 (5 bases). Germline assignment: CDR1 LGHNT and CDR2 FRNRAP. The V end was cut by 2 bases, the J end by 0 bases, with 17 bases between. The CDR3 loop spans 18 amino acids. The CDR3 DNA reads TGTGCTAGTGGTTTGATGAGATTGGGGCAGACTAGCAATCAGCCCCAGCATTTT. This sequence encodes CASGLMRLGQTSNQPQHF.

This clonotype was seen repeatedly, ten times or more. CDR3 sequence: CASSLSGAQDYGYTF. CDR3 sequence (DNA): TGTGCCAGCAGCTTAAGCGGGGCGCAGGACTATGGCTACACCTTC. This rearrangement joins TRBV11-2 to TRBJ1-2, with D possibly being TRBD1 (5 bases). This CDR3 contains 15 residues. V dropped 2 bases and J dropped 3 bases, with 13 bases sitting between them. Germline V CDR1 and CDR2: SGHAT, FQNNGV.

This clonotype occurred many times. The chain couples TRBV5-1 to TRBJ2-3; D unresolved. In germline, CDR1 is SGHRS, CDR2 YFSETQ. The CDR3 is 14 amino acids. V was trimmed by 0 bases and J by 4 bases, leaving 9 bases between them. This CDR3 reads CASSLGQQADTQYF. The CDR3 coding sequence is TGCGCCAGCAGCTTGGGTCAGCAGGCAGATACGCAGTATTTT.

This clonotype was picked up many times. As DNA, the CDR3 is TGTGCCAGCAGCCAGACTAGCGGGGGGGTCACAGATACGCAGTATTTT. The encoded protein is CASSQTSGGVTDTQYF. The V call is TRBV11-2, the J call TRBJ2-3; 14 positions agree with TRBD2. Germline loops: CDR1 SGHAT, CDR2 FQNNGV. The trim removed 5 bases at V and 2 bases at J, leaving 3 bases unmatched. The CDR3 is 16 amino acids.

Remarks on this clonotype: Given a much more abundant clone one base away, this may be a read error. The chain couples TRBV12-3 or TRBV12-4 to TRBJ2-3, with 13 bases aligning to TRBD2. Trimming cost V 6 bases and J 5 bases; bases outside gene matches: 5. The CDR3 sequence is 15 residues long. The CDR3: CASRQLAGGGDTQYF. The CDR3, as DNA: TGTGCCAGCAGACAACTAGCGGGGGGGGGAGATACGCAGTATTTT.

This clonotype was observed many times. The chain has TRBV3-1 and TRBJ2-7, with 9 bases aligning to TRBD1. The germline V gene encodes CDR1 LGHDT and CDR2 YNNKEL (reference sequence). This CDR3 has 14 residues. Trimming cost V 5 bases and J 5 bases; bases outside gene matches: 7. In DNA form, the CDR3 reads TGTGCCAGCAGCGCATGGGACAGGGTGAACGAGCAGTACTTC. Its protein product is CASSAWDRVNEQYF.

This clonotype was recorded many times. The rearrangement links TRBV7-2 to TRBJ1-1; D is uncertain. The length of the CDR3 is 14 residues. The germline V gene encodes CDR1 SGHTA and CDR2 FQGNSA. Between the trimmed V and J ends, which lost 5 bases and 4 bases, there was a span of 14 bases. DNA of the CDR3: TGTGCCAGCAGCCCATTCGTAGTGGGCACTGAAGCTTTCTTT. Translation gives CASSPFVVGTEAFF.

This clonotype came up many times. This sequence joins TRBV10-3 and TRBJ2-1; weak D call: TRBD1 (5 bases). Germline CDR1 and CDR2: ENHRY and SYGVKD. This CDR3 comprises 14 residues. Trimming removed 2 bases at V and 3 bases at J, with 8 bases between. This CDR3 reads CAISESRDYNEQFF. The CDR3 DNA is TGTGCCATCAGTGAGAGCAGGGACTACAATGAGCAGTTCTTC.

This clonotype was counted at least ten times. The J gene is TRBJ2-3, the V gene TRBV7-2; 8 bases are shared with TRBD2. Germline CDR1 reads SGHTA; CDR2 reads FQGNSA. The length of the CDR3 is 15 residues. The trim removed 7 bases at V and 3 bases at J, leaving 9 bases unmatched. CDR3 sequence (DNA): TGTGCCAGCACCTCCCCGGGGGGGAGGACAGATACGCAGTATTTT. This sequence encodes CASTSPGGRTDTQYF.

Many counts were recorded for this clonotype. The chain carries TRBV6-5 and TRBJ1-1; no clear D gene. The CDR3 totals 15 residues. CDR1 and CDR2 from the germline V gene are MNHEY and SVGAGI. V lost 2 bases and J 4 bases, leaving 14 bases between the germline ends. CDR3 bases: TGTGCCAGCAGTTACGCCCGGGCCAAAGGCACTGAAGCTTTCTTT. As protein: CASSYARAKGTEAFF.

This clonotype was seen many times. The rearrangement joins TRBV19 to TRBJ1-1; D is unclear. The length of the CDR3 is 14 residues. The germline CDR1 and CDR2 sequences are LNHDA and SQIVND (reference sequence). The V and J ends lost 5 bases and 1 base respectively, with 11 bases between them. The CDR3 here is CASSPRRGNTEAFF. The CDR3 DNA reads as TGTGCCAGTAGTCCCCGACGCGGGAACACTGAAGCTTTCTTT.

A few counts support this clonotype. The J gene is TRBJ1-4, the V gene TRBV5-5; D might be TRBD1 (5 bases). CDR3 length: 14 amino acids. V gave up 1 base and J gave up 5 bases, with 9 bases separating them. Germline V gives CDR1 SGHKS, CDR2 YYEKEE (reference sequence). CDR3 DNA sequence: TGTGCCAGCAGCTTGACAGGCCAAAATGAAAAACTGTTTTTT. Its translation: CASSLTGQNEKLFF. Filled out from reference TRBV5-5 and TRBJ1-4, the complete variable domain reads DAGVTQSPTHLIKTRGQQVTLRCSPISGHKSVSWYQQVLGQGPQFIFQYYEKEERGRGNFPDRFSARQFPNYSSELNVNALLLGDSALYLCASSLTGQNEKLFFGSGTQLSVL.

The chain combines TRBV13 with TRBJ2-7; D uncertain. The CDR3 sequence is 11 residues long. Germline CDR1 reads PRHDT; CDR2 reads FYEKMQ (reference sequence). V shed 5 bases and J shed 3 bases, with 5 bases lying between them. The CDR3 DNA reads TGTGCCAGCAGCCGGATCTACGAGCAGTACGTC. Translating it yields CASSRIYEQYV.

Ten or more counts support this clonotype. The CDR3 here is CAGSTSGGSYEQYF. CDR3 nucleotides: TGTGCCGGCTCGACTAGCGGGGGCTCTTACGAGCAGTACTTC. The chain employs TRBV10-3 and TRBJ2-7; 12 bases are a match to TRBD2. The V gene end was trimmed by 11 bases and the J gene end by 4 bases; junction bases not matched to a gene: 9. The V gene's germline CDR1 is ENHRY and CDR2 SYGVKD. The length of the CDR3 is 14 residues.

This clonotype was seen ten or more times. V and J are TRBV5-5 and TRBJ2-5, with a possible D match to TRBD2 (5 bases). Trimming shortened V by 0 bases and J by 5 bases, and 8 bases separated the two germline ends. Germline CDR1 reads SGHKS; CDR2 reads YYEKEE (reference sequence). The CDR3 length is 13 residues. The CDR3, as DNA: TGTGCCAGCAGCTTGGGTAGGGAGGAGACCCAGTACTTC. Protein sequence: CASSLGREETQYF.

In its sample, this clonotype was seen many times. The rearrangement joins TRBV20-1 to TRBJ1-6; D not certain. Germline CDR1 is DFQATT and CDR2 is SNEGSKA (reference sequence). The V end was cut by 0 bases, the J end by 8 bases, with 11 bases between. This CDR3 contains 14 residues. CDR3 bases: TGCAGTGCTAGAGATAACCATATTTATTCACCCCTCCACTTT. Translation: CSARDNHIYSPLHF.

This clonotype was observed a few times. The chain links TRBV11-2 to TRBJ2-7; D is unclear. From germline, CDR1 is SGHAT and CDR2 FQNNGV. The CDR3 totals 14 residues. V lost 1 base to trimming and J lost 3 bases, with 10 bases between them. Here the CDR3 DNA reads TGTGCCAGCAGCTTAGGAGCTAGGGACTACGAGCAGTACTTC. Its translation: CASSLGARDYEQYF.